This T cell receptor beta chain comes out of a study of cytomegalovirus exposure and HLA in healthy donors. Findings and caveats of the study: Researchers reported in a later analysis that a missense DCLRE1C variant was tied to TCR beta V- and J-gene trimming.

In regard to this clone: The antigen remains unidentified.

Both 60 Vbeta primers and 13 Jbeta primers went into the PCR. Sequencing was performed with immunoSEQ multiplex PCR; in TCRdb, only in-frame clones are kept and a portion is missing. The sample has roughly 130,000 clones, about 73% seen once. Trimming left V 3 bases short and J 7 bases short, with 15 bases between. Germline CDR1 is LNHNV and CDR2 is YYDKDF (reference sequence). The CDR3 consists of 15 residues. Material: PBMCs. The rearrangement joins TRBV15 to TRBJ1-4, with D tentatively TRBD1 (6 bases). The TCR sequence derives from a woman in her fifties or sixties in good health and CMV-seropositive. The CDR3 DNA reads as TGTGCCACCAGCAGGAGACAGGCCCTAGGTGAAAAACTGTTTTTT. Protein: CATSRRQALGEKLFF.